Sequencing of this T cell receptor (beta chain) was carried out in a study of cytomegalovirus exposure and HLA in healthy donors. The CDR3 length is 14 residues. The ends lost 0 bases at V and 10 bases at J; junction bases unmatched: 6. From germline, CDR1 is MNHEY and CDR2 SVGAGI. Remarks on this clone: What it recognizes is unknown.

General study findings and limits: After further analysis at a later stage, 16,951 TCR beta sequences were associated with HLA alleles at 0.05 false discovery rate. With DRB1 most and HLA-C fewest, TCR association rates differed between HLA loci in a later analysis. Certain sequence variants were highly shared and formed a cluster, and this cluster was likely a sequencing artifact.

Amplification used 60 Vbeta primers and 13 Jbeta primers. The protocol was immunoSEQ multiplex PCR, while the TCRdb copy is restricted to in-frame clones and leaves out a portion. This sample has 120,000 or so clones; 8.5% to 9% occur once, and the top ten carry 5% to 6.5%. The chain is built from TRBV6-5 and TRBJ1-2; TRBD1 matches at 9 bases. Sequencing was done on a sample of PBMCs. This sequence was found in a woman aged 40 to 55 in good health and CMV-seropositive. The CDR3 sequence: CASSYSGTGYDYTF. The CDR3 DNA is TGTGCCAGCAGTTACTCGGGGACAGGGTACGACTACACCTTC.